What follows are 25 T cell receptor beta chains derived from one specimen sequenced in a study of CD8 T cells in ankylosing spondylitis. TCRdb re-derived calls from the 5' RACE reads in MiXCR, one entry per CDR3 protein. This table holds 150,000 to 200,000 distinct CDR3 sequences, around 10% found once. The sample consisted of blood, either unsorted or a sorted T cell fraction (not recorded which). The receptors stem from a male donor with ankylosing spondylitis or in good health (not recorded which).

This clonotype was observed at least ten times. The genes are TRBV10-2 and TRBJ1-1; 7 positions match TRBD1. The CDR3 length is 13 residues. Germline V gene sequence: CDR1 WSHSY, CDR2 SAAADI. Germline trimming cut 6 bases from V and 6 bases from J; bases unmatched to any gene: 7. In nucleotides, the CDR3 is TGCGCCAGCAGGATAAGAGGGGGCTCTGAAGCTTTCTTT. Amino acids: CASRIRGGSEAFF.

This clonotype has just a few counts. The V gene is TRBV7-2, the J gene TRBJ2-3, with unresolved D. The CDR3 is 16 residues long. V lost 1 base, J lost 8 bases, and 19 bases lay in between. Germline CDR1 reads SGHTA; CDR2 reads FQGNSA. The CDR3 nucleotides read TGTGCCAGCAGCTTAGTGACGGGCGGTGCCACGGGTACGCAGTATTTT. Protein sequence: CASSLVTGGATGTQYF. Filled out from reference TRBV7-2 and TRBJ2-3, the complete variable domain reads GAGVSQSPSNKVTEKGKDVELRCDPISGHTALYWYRQSLGQGLEFLIYFQGNSAPDKSGLPSDRFSAERTGGSVSTLTIQRTQQEDSAVYLCASSLVTGGATGTQYFGPGTRLTVL.

This clonotype was observed at least ten times. The chain couples TRBV10-3 to TRBJ2-3; 8 bases fit TRBD2. The trim removed 5 bases at V and 1 base at J, leaving 5 bases unmatched. This CDR3 spans 15 amino acids. Germline assignment: CDR1 ENHRY and CDR2 SYGVKD. Written as DNA, the CDR3 is TGTGCCATCAGTCAAGCGGGAGTGGGCACAGATACGCAGTATTTT. Translated, it gives CAISQAGVGTDTQYF.

V gene TRBV12-5 combines with J gene TRBJ2-2; 11 nucleotides agree with TRBD2. Germline V gene data show CDR1 as LGHNT and CDR2 as FRNRAP. After removal of 5 bases from V and 2 bases from J, the junction contained 7 bases not matched to a gene. The CDR3 totals 17 residues. CDR3 residues: CASGPGTSGLNTGELFF. The DNA of the CDR3 is TGTGCTAGTGGTCCCGGGACTAGCGGACTCAACACCGGGGAGCTGTTTTTT.

This clonotype was counted a few times. The CDR3 here is CSARPPGLAGAGELFF. The CDR3 coding sequence is TGCAGTGCTAGGCCCCCCGGACTAGCGGGAGCCGGGGAGCTGTTTTTT. The chain carries TRBV20-1 and TRBJ2-2; TRBD2 matches 13 bases. Germline loops: CDR1 DFQATT, CDR2 SNEGSKA (reference sequence). Trimming cost V 3 bases and J 6 bases; bases outside gene matches: 7. The CDR3 has 16 amino acids.

This clonotype was found many times. The CDR3 loop is CSASWEGNEQFF. The CDR3 bases are TGCAGTGCTAGCTGGGAAGGGAATGAGCAGTTCTTC. The chain has TRBV20-1 and TRBJ2-1; the D is unclear. V lost 3 bases and J lost 7, with 10 bases in between. CDR3 size: 12 residues. The germline CDR1 and CDR2 sequences are DFQATT and SNEGSKA (reference sequence).

With regard to this clonotype: A read error may account for a junction end that differs from germline. This sequence joins TRBV10-3 and TRBJ2-3, with D possibly being TRBD1 (5 bases). The CDR3 runs 13 residues. Germline assignment: CDR1 ENHRY and CDR2 SYGVKD. The CDR3 DNA reads as TGTGCCATCAAGGGTGATTCGACAGATACGAAGTATTTT. Its protein product is CAIKGDSTDTKYF.

This clonotype has just a few counts. V is TRBV7-9 and J is TRBJ1-2; TRBD1 matches 9 bases. Germline CDR1 is SEHNR and CDR2 is FQNEAQ (reference sequence). The CDR3 contains 15 residues. V dropped 5 bases and J dropped 4; count of bases not matched to a gene: 8. The CDR3 spells CASSRTGQGIYGYTF. The CDR3 DNA reads TGTGCCAGCAGCCGAACCGGACAGGGGATCTATGGCTACACCTTC.

As for this clonotype: A much bigger clone sits one base away, suggesting this may be a read error. The chain combines TRBV7-2 with TRBJ2-2; D remains ambiguous. The CDR3 length is 11 residues. Germline V gene data show CDR1 as SGHTA and CDR2 as FQGNSA. V was trimmed by 3 bases and J by 13 bases, leaving 9 bases between them. The CDR3 spells CASSFVRALFF. The CDR3 DNA reads as TGTGCCAGCAGCTTTGTCCGGGCGCTGTTTTTT.

The J gene is TRBJ2-1, the V gene TRBV5-3, with 8 bases identical to TRBD2. TRBV5-3 is classed as an ORF, of uncertain function. The CDR3 is made up of 18 amino acids. V dropped 0 bases and J dropped 4; count of bases not matched to a gene: 12. The CDR3 here is CARSLVPGGPPLYNEQFF. The CDR3 DNA reads as TGTGCCAGAAGCTTGGTGCCGGGAGGGCCCCCACTTTACAATGAGCAGTTCTTC.

J is TRBJ1-1 and V is TRBV3-1; the D gene is possibly TRBD1 (5 bases). V lost 6 bases to trimming and J lost 5 bases, with 19 bases between them. The germline CDR1 and CDR2 sequences are LGHDT and YNNKEL (reference sequence). The CDR3 has 15 amino acids. The CDR3 DNA reads TGTGCCAGCAGACAGAGAAACAGGCGCGAGACTGAAGCTTTCTTT. Its translation: CASRQRNRRETEAFF.

This clonotype showed up many times. The chain joins TRBV7-6 to TRBJ1-1, with D uncertain. The V end lost 0 bases, the J end lost 3 bases, and 8 bases lay between the germline ends. The CDR3 loop spans 14 amino acids. In germline, CDR1 is SGHVS, CDR2 FNYEAQ. The CDR3 nucleotides are TGTGCCAGCAGCTTAGCTGGTTACGACACTGAAGCTTTCTTT. It codes for CASSLAGYDTEAFF.

J is TRBJ2-7 and V is TRBV7-2; TRBD2 is a possible D gene (6 bases). The V gene's germline CDR1 is SGHTA and CDR2 FQGNSA. The V and J ends lost 1 base and 0 bases respectively, with 10 bases between them. CDR3 length: 15 residues. CDR3 DNA: TGTGCCAGCAGCTTAGGGGCGGGGACCTCCTACGAGCAGTACTTC. This translates into CASSLGAGTSYEQYF.

Many counts were recorded for this clonotype. V and J are TRBV6-1 and TRBJ1-3; D is ambiguous. The CDR3 sequence is 16 residues long. Trimming removed 5 bases at V and 0 bases at J, with 14 bases between. CDR1 is MNHNS, CDR2 SASEGT, per germline. The CDR3 here is CASSPLVPSSGNTIYF. Here the CDR3 DNA reads TGTGCCAGCAGTCCCCTGGTCCCGAGCTCTGGAAACACCATATATTTT.

This clonotype was seen repeatedly, ten times or more. Written as DNA, the CDR3 is TGCGCCAGCAGCTTGACCCTTAGCTCCTACAATGAGCAGTTCTTC. This encodes CASSLTLSSYNEQFF. V usage is TRBV5-1 and J usage is TRBJ2-1, with D uncertain. CDR1 SGHRS and CDR2 YFSETQ come from the germline V gene. V was shortened by 1 base and J by 0 bases, with 8 bases between the two germline ends. The CDR3 extends over 15 amino acids.

This clonotype was picked up many times. The chain uses TRBV6-2 or TRBV6-3 and TRBJ2-5, with D perhaps matching TRBD2 (5 bases). The length of the CDR3 is 16 residues. Germline-derived CDR1 and CDR2 are MNHEY and SVGEGT. Trimming removed 2 bases from V and 3 bases from J, with 16 bases in between. The CDR3 reads CASSYRRRMGEETQYF. The CDR3 nucleotides read TGTGCCAGCAGTTACCGGAGGAGAATGGGAGAAGAGACCCAGTACTTC.

The chain carries TRBV20-1 and TRBJ2-7; D is tentatively TRBD1 or TRBD2 (5 bases each). The CDR3 is made up of 14 amino acids. Germline CDR1 reads DFQATT; CDR2 reads SNEGSKA (reference sequence). The V end lost 1 base, the J end lost 6 bases, and 16 bases lay between the germline ends. The CDR3 protein is CSARGQGVSIEQYF. CDR3 coding DNA: TGCAGTGCTAGAGGGCAGGGAGTCTCGATCGAGCAGTACTTC.

This clonotype was seen repeatedly, ten times or more. J is TRBJ2-2 and V is TRBV15, with TRBD2 as a possible D gene (5 bases). The CDR3 runs to 15 residues. Germline V CDR1 and CDR2: LNHNV, YYDKDF (reference sequence). V lost 1 base and J lost 1, with 7 bases in between. CDR3 sequence reads: CATSRVRENTGELFF. CDR3 coding DNA: TGTGCCACCAGCAGAGTGAGGGAGAACACCGGGGAGCTGTTTTTT.

This clonotype was seen ten or more times. V gene TRBV27 combines with J gene TRBJ1-1, with 7 bases identical to TRBD1. This CDR3 is 16 amino acids long. Germline CDR1 and CDR2: MNHEY and SMNVEV (reference sequence). V trimming: 5 bases; J trimming: 0 bases; junction bases outside the gene matches: 9. The CDR3 protein is CASSTTTGPMNTEAFF. The DNA of the CDR3 is TGTGCCAGCAGTACTACGACAGGGCCGATGAACACTGAAGCTTTCTTT.

The V and J genes are TRBV7-2 and TRBJ2-7; D is undetermined. Germline CDR1 SGHTA, CDR2 FQGNSA. V lost 0 bases to trimming and J lost 4 bases, with 4 bases between them. The CDR3 sequence is 12 residues long. CDR3 sequence: CASSLARYEQYF. Written as DNA, the CDR3 is TGTGCCAGCAGCTTAGCGAGGTACGAGCAGTACTTC.

In this sample, this clonotype turned up many times. This chain connects TRBV5-1 to TRBJ1-5; no clear D. The V gene's germline CDR1 is SGHRS and CDR2 YFSETQ. The CDR3 runs 16 residues. V was trimmed by 0 bases and J by 6 bases, leaving 16 bases between them. CDR3 residues: CASSLEQSVPGQPQHF. Written as DNA, the CDR3 is TGCGCCAGCAGCTTGGAACAGAGTGTACCAGGTCAGCCCCAGCATTTT.

This clonotype was recorded at least ten times. V and J are TRBV16 and TRBJ2-5, with 7 bases fitting TRBD2. After removal of 1 base from V and 5 bases from J, the junction contained 10 bases not matched to a gene. Germline CDR1 and CDR2: KGHSY and FQNENV. This CDR3 is built from 16 residues. The CDR3 protein is CASSQFRTAGAETQYF. The CDR3 DNA is TGTGCCAGCAGCCAATTCCGTACTGCGGGAGCGGAGACCCAGTACTTC.

Notes on this clonotype: A much larger clonotype is one base distant, so this may be a read error. The chain has TRBV24-1 and TRBJ2-3, with 11 bases that match TRBD2. Germline CDR1 KGHDR, CDR2 SFDVKD. The CDR3 covers 16 residues. The CDR3 DNA reads TGTGCCGCCAGTGATCCTAGCGGGAGGAGCACAGATACGCAGTATTTT. Translating it yields CAASDPSGRSTDTQYF.

The sample holds a few counts of this clonotype. The rearrangement links TRBV4-1 to TRBJ2-1, with no clear D. The V gene's germline CDR1 is MGHRA and CDR2 YSYEKL. The length of the CDR3 is 18 residues. The V end lost 1 base, the J end lost 0 bases, and 16 bases lay between the germline ends. The CDR3 protein is CASSQVSPGTGSYNEQFF. The CDR3 bases are TGCGCCAGCAGCCAAGTCTCCCCCGGAACGGGCTCCTACAATGAGCAGTTCTTC.

This clonotype was observed many times. The chain couples TRBV5-4 to TRBJ2-7; D is unresolved. The CDR3 loop spans 13 amino acids. CDR1 and CDR2 from the germline V gene are SGHNT and YYREEE (reference sequence). The germline V and J ends were trimmed by 3 bases and 5 bases, with 12 bases remaining between them. The CDR3 nucleotides are TGTGCCAGCAGCTCTCCTAGAACCGACGAGCAGTACTTC. It yields the protein CASSSPRTDEQYF.